These 3 T cell receptor beta chains originate from one sample sequenced in a study of blood T cell repertoires in COVID-19 (dated by TCRdb to between 2020 and 2021). Library method: the immunoSEQ multiplex PCR assay. TCRdb took this table from immuneACCESS and kept in-frame rearrangements with V and J called. Such tables lack part of the clones; where checked against another copy, unresolved V genes explain under half of the gap, and the rest is unexplained. Here the sample has a few hundred thousand clones; over 75% occur a single time. The ten largest clones represent about 1.7% of the sample. Material: PBMCs or T cells enriched from blood (not recorded which). The receptors originated from a man in his forties who had recovered from COVID-19.

This clone was picked up one time. The chain is built from TRBV10-3 and TRBJ1-5; D is uncertain. With 4 bases removed from V and 3 bases from J, the gap between germline ends came to 10 bases. There are 14 residues in the CDR3. Germline assignment: CDR1 ENHRY and CDR2 SYGVKD. The CDR3 is CAISVGDLNQPQHF. The CDR3 DNA reads TGTGCCATCAGTGTGGGAGACCTCAATCAGCCCCAGCATTTT.

This rearrangement joins TRBV7-8 to TRBJ1-4; D gene unclear. The CDR3 is 15 residues long. Germline V lookup: CDR1 SGHVS, CDR2 FQNEAQ. Trimming left V 4 bases short and J 0 bases short, with 9 bases between. This CDR3 is CASSSRVATNEKLFF. CDR3 nucleotides: TGTGCCAGCAGCTCACGAGTTGCAACTAATGAAAAACTGTTTTTT.

The chain joins TRBV11-2 to TRBJ1-4; D might be TRBD1 (5 bases). Germline CDR1 reads SGHAT; CDR2 reads FQNNGV. The CDR3 is 13 amino acids. With 1 base removed from V and 6 bases from J, the gap between germline ends came to 6 bases. For the CDR3, the DNA is TGTGCCAGCAGCTTAGCACAGGATGAAAAACTGTTTTTT. This encodes CASSLAQDEKLFF.